This T cell receptor beta chain emerged from a study of identical twins. For this clonotype: Its target is not known.

Germline trimming cut 5 bases from V and 5 bases from J; bases unmatched to any gene: 6. CDR3 length: 16 amino acids. Germline CDR1 reads SEHNR; CDR2 reads FQNEAQ (reference sequence). General study results and limits: Excess low generation probability was seen in twin-shared out-of-frame alpha sequences.

In TCRdb, the 5' RACE reads were re-called with MiXCR into one record per CDR3 protein. The sample contains 450,000 to 650,000 distinct CDR3 sequences, roughly 15% of which appear only once. These same data were also listed under a study on yellow fever vaccine responses in identical twins.

This clonotype was sampled from a woman younger than 35 in good health. What was sequenced was CD4+ T cells sorted from blood. The chain employs TRBV7-9 and TRBJ2-2, with 12 nucleotides matching TRBD1. CDR3 in amino acids: CASSGGQGATTGELFF. The CDR3 DNA is TGTGCCAGCAGCGGGGGACAGGGGGCAACAACCGGGGAGCTGTTTTTT.